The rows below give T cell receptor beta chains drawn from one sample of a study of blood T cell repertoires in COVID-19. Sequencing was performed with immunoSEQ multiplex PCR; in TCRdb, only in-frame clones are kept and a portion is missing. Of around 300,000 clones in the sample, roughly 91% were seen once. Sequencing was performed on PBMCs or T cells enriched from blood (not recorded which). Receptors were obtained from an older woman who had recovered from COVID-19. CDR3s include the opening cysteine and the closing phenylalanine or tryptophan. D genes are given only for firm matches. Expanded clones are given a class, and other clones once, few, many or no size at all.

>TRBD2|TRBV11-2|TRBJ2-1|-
TGTGCCAGCAGCTTAGGTGGGGGGGCCTACAATGAGCAGTTCTTC
CASSLGGGAYNEQFF
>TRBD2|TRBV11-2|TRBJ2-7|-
TGTGCCAGCAGCCCACGGGGCGGGAGCTTTAACGAGCAGTACTTC
CASSPRGGSFNEQYF
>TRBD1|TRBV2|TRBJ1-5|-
TGTGCCAGCAGTGAAGCGACAGGGCTCCAGCCCCAGCATTTT
CASSEATGLQPQHF
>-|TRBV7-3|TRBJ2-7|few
TGTGCCAGCAGCTTAGGTCTAGCTGACTCCTACGAGCAGTACTTC
CASSLGLADSYEQYF
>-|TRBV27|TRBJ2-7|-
TGTGCCAGCAGCTCCAACACAGGGTGGGAGCAGTACTTC
CASSSNTGWEQYF
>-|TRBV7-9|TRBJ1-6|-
TGTGCCAGCAGCTTAACTCTACCCCTCCACTTT
CASSLTLPLHF
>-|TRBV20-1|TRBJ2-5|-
TGCAGTGCTAGTAACAACCAAGAGACCCAGTACTTC
CSASNNQETQYF
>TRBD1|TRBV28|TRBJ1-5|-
TGTGCCAGCAGGGAACAGGGGGCAGGTCAGCCCCAGCATTTT
CASREQGAGQPQHF
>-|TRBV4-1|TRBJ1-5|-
TGCGCCAGCAGCCAAGAATCGTTCAGGGCCCCTCAGCCCCAGCATTTT
CASSQESFRAPQPQHF
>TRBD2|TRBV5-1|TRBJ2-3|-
TGCGCCAGCAGCACAAGAGCGGGGGGGCAGGCAGATACGCAGTATTTT
CASSTRAGGQADTQYF
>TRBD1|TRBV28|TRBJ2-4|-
TGTGCCAGCAGGACAGGGGGGAACATTCAGTACTTC
CASRTGGNIQYF
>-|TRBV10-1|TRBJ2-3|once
TGCGCCAGCAGTGCCCAGACAACAGATACGCAGTATTTT
CASSAQTTDTQYF
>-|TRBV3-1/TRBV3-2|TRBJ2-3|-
TGTGCCAGCAGCCCGAGCGGTGATACGCAGTATTTT
CASSPSGDTQYF
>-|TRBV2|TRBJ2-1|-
TGTGCCAGCAGCCCCAGCTCCTACAATGAGCAGTTCTTC
CASSPSSYNEQFF
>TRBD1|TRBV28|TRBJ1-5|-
TGTGCCAGCAGAATGACAGGGGGCGATCAGCCCCAGCATTTT
CASRMTGGDQPQHF
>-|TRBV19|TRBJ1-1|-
TGTGCCAGTAGTAGAGGACAACTCCTGAACACTGAAGCTTTCTTT
CASSRGQLLNTEAFF
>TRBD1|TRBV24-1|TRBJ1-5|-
TGTGCCACCAGTGACCCTCGGACAGGGGGAGGCAATCAGCCCCAGCATTTT
CATSDPRTGGGNQPQHF
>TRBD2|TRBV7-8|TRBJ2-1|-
TGTGCCAGCAGCTTTCAGGGACTAGCGGGGTACGATGAGCAGTTCTTC
CASSFQGLAGYDEQFF
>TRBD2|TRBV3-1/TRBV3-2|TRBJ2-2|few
TGTGCCAGCAGCCCCCCAGGTGCGGGAGGCGGGGAGCTGTTTTTT
CASSPPGAGGGELFF
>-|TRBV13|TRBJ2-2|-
TGTGCCAGCAGCTTAAAGGGGGCCGGGGAGCTGTTTTTT
CASSLKGAGELFF
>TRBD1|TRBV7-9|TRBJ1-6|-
TGTGCCAGCAGCTTAGCCACAGGGGCTAATTCACCCCTCCACTTT
CASSLATGANSPLHF
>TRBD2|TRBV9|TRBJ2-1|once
TGTGCCAGCAGCGTAGAGGTAGGGACTACCCTAAACAATGAGCAGTTCTTC
CASSVEVGTTLNNEQFF
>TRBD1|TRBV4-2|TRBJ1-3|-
TGTGCCAGCAGCCTACAGGGGGCGGGAGGAAACACCATATATTTT
CASSLQGAGGNTIYF
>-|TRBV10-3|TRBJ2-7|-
TGTGCCATCAGTCCGGGAAGCTTCTCCTACGAGCAGTACTTC
CAISPGSFSYEQYF
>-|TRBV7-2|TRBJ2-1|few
TGTGCCAGCAGCTCGTCCTCCGGGAGTACCGCCTACAATGAGCAGTTCTTC
CASSSSSGSTAYNEQFF
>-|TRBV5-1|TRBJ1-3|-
TGCGCCAGCAGCTTCGGACAGCGCTCTGGAAACACCATATATTTT
CASSFGQRSGNTIYF
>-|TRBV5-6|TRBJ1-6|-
TGTGCCAGCAGCTTGAGCAACAGGCGGTATAATTCACCCCTCCACTTT
CASSLSNRRYNSPLHF
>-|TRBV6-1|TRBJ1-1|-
TGTGCCAGCAGTGAAAAGTATGCAGGGAACACTGAAGCTTTCTTT
CASSEKYAGNTEAFF
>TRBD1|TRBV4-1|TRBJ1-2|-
TGCGCCACCAGTGGAAACAGGGGCAACTATGGCTACACCTTC
CATSGNRGNYGYTF
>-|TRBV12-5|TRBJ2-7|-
TGTGCTAGTGTCCGGGACTACGAGCAGTACTTC
CASVRDYEQYF
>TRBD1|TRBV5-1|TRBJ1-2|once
TGCGCCAGCAGCCCTTCGGACAGGGGAATTAGCTACACCTTC
CASSPSDRGISYTF
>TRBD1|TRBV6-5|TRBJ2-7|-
TGTGCCAGCGGAGCAGAGACAGGGTCCTACGAGCAGTACTTC
CASGAETGSYEQYF
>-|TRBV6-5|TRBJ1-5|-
TGTGCCAGCAGTTACTTTGAGACGGGACAGCCCCAGCATTTT
CASSYFETGQPQHF
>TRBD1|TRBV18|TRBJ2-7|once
TGTGCCAGCTCACCGGACAGGCAATACGAGCAGTACTTC
CASSPDRQYEQYF
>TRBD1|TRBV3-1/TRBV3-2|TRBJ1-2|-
TGTGCCAGCAGCCAAGTGGCGCAGGGGGCTACCGCTAACTATGGCTACACCTTC
CASSQVAQGATANYGYTF
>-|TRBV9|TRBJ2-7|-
TGTGCCAGCAGCGTAGCTACAGCCAGCTCCTACGAGCAGTACTTC
CASSVATASSYEQYF
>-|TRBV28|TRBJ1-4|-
TGTGCCAGCAGTTTTACAGCCTCTAATGAAAAACTGTTTTTT
CASSFTASNEKLFF
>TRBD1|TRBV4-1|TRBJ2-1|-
TGCGCCAGCAGGAGGACAGGGGGTGATGAGCAGTTCTTC
CASRRTGGDEQFF
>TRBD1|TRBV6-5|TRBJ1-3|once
TGTGCCAGCACCCCAACAGGGGTTGGAAACACCATATATTTT
CASTPTGVGNTIYF
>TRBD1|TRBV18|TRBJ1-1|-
TGTGCCAGCTCATCGGGGACAGACACTGAAGCTTTCTTT
CASSSGTDTEAFF
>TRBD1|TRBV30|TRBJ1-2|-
TGTGCCTGGAGTACACCGGGACAGCTTTGGGGCTACACCTTC
CAWSTPGQLWGYTF
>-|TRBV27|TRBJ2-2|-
TGTGCCAGCAGTTTATTCTCTGTGCGGGTTGCCACCGGGGAGCTGTTTTTT
CASSLFSVRVATGELFF
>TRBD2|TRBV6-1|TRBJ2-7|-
TGTGCCAGCAGTGAGTTAGCGGGTTCCTACGAGCAGTACTTC
CASSELAGSYEQYF
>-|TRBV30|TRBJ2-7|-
TGTGCCTGGAGATTACGTTCTACTTACGAGCAGTACTTC
CAWRLRSTYEQYF
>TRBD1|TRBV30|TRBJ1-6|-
TGTGCCTGGAGTACAGGGGGCAAATCACCCCTCCACTTT
CAWSTGGKSPLHF
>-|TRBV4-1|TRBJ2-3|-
TGCGCCAGCAGCCAAGGGCCGGGAGAGACAGATACGCAGTATTTT
CASSQGPGETDTQYF
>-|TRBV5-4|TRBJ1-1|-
TGTGCCAGCAGCAGGGGCGGCATTGCCATGAACACTGAAGCTTTCTTT
CASSRGGIAMNTEAFF
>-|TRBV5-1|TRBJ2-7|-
TGCGCCAGCAGCCCCCCCGAGGTCCACGAGCAGTACTTC
CASSPPEVHEQYF
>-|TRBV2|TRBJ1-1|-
TGTGCCAGCAGCTTCGACAGGAGGGAAGCTTTCTTT
CASSFDRREAFF
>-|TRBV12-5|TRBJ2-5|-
TGTGCTTCCCGCGGGGCCCCTACACAAGAGACCCAGTACTTC
CASRGAPTQETQYF
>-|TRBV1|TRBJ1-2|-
TGCACCAGCAGCCCGCCCGACAGGGACTATGGCTACACCTTC
CTSSPPDRDYGYTF
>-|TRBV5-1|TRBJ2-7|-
TGCGCCAGCTCCACCCCCGGACACTACGAGCAGTACTTC
CASSTPGHYEQYF
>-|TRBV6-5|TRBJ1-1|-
TGTGCCAGCAGTTCACTCGGCAGGGCTTTCTTT
CASSSLGRAFF